A selection of T cell receptor beta chains follows, all from one sample in a study of T cell responses to AZD1222 COVID-19 vaccine. Profiled with immunoSEQ multiplex PCR; TCRdb holds only in-frame clones, not every one. The repertoire includes hundreds of thousands of clones, about 93% of them detected once, and around 1% sits in the top ten. Sequenced here: peripheral blood, sampled on day 0 of MenACWY control vaccination. The receptors derive from an adult in good health. CDR3s include the opening cysteine and the closing phenylalanine or tryptophan. A D gene is named only where the DNA matches it firmly. Only some rows state a clone size, as once, few, many or a class for expanded clones.

>TRBV12-3/TRBV12-4|NA|NA|11|TRBJ1-2
CASSWDRGYTF
TGTGCCAGCAGTTGGGACCGCGGCTACACCTTC
>TRBV2|TRBD1|once|15|TRBJ1-2
CASSNNVKGGGSYTF
TGTGCCAGCAGTAACAATGTAAAAGGGGGCGGCTCCTACACCTTC
>TRBV24-1|TRBD2|once|15|TRBJ2-1
CATSDLAGGLDEQFF
TGTGCCACCAGTGATTTGGCGGGGGGGCTGGATGAGCAGTTCTTC
>TRBV5-4|NA|once|13|TRBJ2-2
CASSLERRRELFF
TGTGCCAGCAGCTTGGAGCGACGGCGGGAGCTGTTTTTT
>TRBV28|NA|NA|15|TRBJ1-5
CASSSGQMGNQPQHF
TGTGCCAGCAGTAGCGGGCAGATGGGTAATCAGCCCCAGCATTTT
>TRBV5-6|NA|once|13|TRBJ2-7
CASSLSAGHEQYF
TGTGCCAGCAGCTTGTCTGCGGGGCACGAGCAGTACTTC
>TRBV7-9|NA|NA|14|TRBJ1-6
CASLGSSYNSPLHF
TGTGCCAGCCTTGGGAGCTCCTATAATTCACCCCTCCACTTT
>TRBV7-8|NA|NA|16|TRBJ1-3
CASSFRDTLSGNTIYF
TGTGCCAGCAGCTTCCGGGACACACTCTCTGGAAACACCATATATTTT
>TRBV6-5|NA|NA|14|TRBJ1-5
CASSRTGSNQPQHF
TGTGCCAGCAGCCGCACAGGATCGAATCAGCCCCAGCATTTT
>TRBV5-1|NA|NA|12|TRBJ1-2
CASSSEGHGYTF
TGCGCCAGCAGCTCGGAGGGCCATGGCTACACCTTC
>TRBV14|NA|NA|15|TRBJ2-3
CASSRGRSGQLTQYF
TGTGCCAGCAGTCGTGGGAGGTCTGGCCAGCTTACGCAGTATTTT
>TRBV10-1|NA|NA|13|TRBJ1-1
CASSDFTNMEAFF
TGCGCCAGCAGCGATTTTACAAACATGGAAGCTTTCTTT
>TRBV2|TRBD1|NA|14|TRBJ1-2
CASSFRDRGWGYTF
TGTGCCAGCAGTTTCCGGGACAGGGGTTGGGGCTACACCTTC
>TRBV12-3/TRBV12-4|NA|NA|12|TRBJ2-3
CASSGDRDTQYF
TGTGCCAGCAGTGGAGATCGGGATACGCAGTATTTT
>TRBV28|NA|once|13|TRBJ1-4
CASSFRQLEKLFF
TGTGCCAGCAGTTTCCGACAGTTGGAAAAACTGTTTTTT
>TRBV29-1|TRBD1|NA|14|TRBJ1-2
CSVEGWDRGIGYTF
TGCAGCGTTGAAGGATGGGACAGGGGGATAGGCTACACCTTC
>TRBV7-9|NA|NA|14|TRBJ1-6
CASSLPGSGSPLHF
TGTGCCAGCAGCTTACCGGGGAGTGGCTCACCCCTCCACTTT
>TRBV6-6|NA|once|14|TRBJ1-1
CASSYKVGYTEAFF
TGTGCCAGCTCCTACAAGGTGGGGTACACTGAAGCTTTCTTT
>TRBV14|NA|NA|15|TRBJ1-1
CASSQERGGWTEAFF
TGTGCCAGCAGCCAAGAACGGGGAGGGTGGACTGAAGCTTTCTTT
>TRBV29-1|NA|NA|15|TRBJ2-3
CSVRLGPGGTDTQYF
TGCAGCGTTAGATTAGGGCCTGGGGGAACAGATACGCAGTATTTT
>TRBV5-1|NA|NA|12|TRBJ1-3
CASSAQGNTIYF
TGCGCCAGCAGCGCGCAGGGAAACACCATATATTTT
>TRBV7-9|NA|NA|14|TRBJ1-1
CASSLAGEKAEAFF
TGTGCCAGCAGCTTAGCAGGGGAAAAAGCTGAAGCTTTCTTT
>TRBV2|NA|NA|13|TRBJ2-7
CASSLTDYYEQYF
TGTGCCAGCAGTTTGACAGATTACTACGAGCAGTACTTC
>TRBV18|NA|NA|14|TRBJ1-5
CASSPAGGDQPQHF
TGTGCCAGCTCTCCCGCCGGGGGGGATCAGCCCCAGCATTTT
>TRBV10-3|NA|NA|13|TRBJ1-5
CAISESAGPGQHF
TGTGCCATCAGTGAGTCGGCGGGTCCGGGACAGCATTTT
>TRBV6-5|TRBD1|NA|14|TRBJ1-5
CASRWDRGNQPQHF
TGTGCCAGCAGATGGGACAGGGGAAATCAGCCCCAGCATTTT
>TRBV7-8|NA|NA|13|TRBJ2-3
CASSWGRTDTQYF
TGTGCCAGCAGCTGGGGACGCACAGATACGCAGTATTTT
>TRBV6-5|TRBD2|NA|14|TRBJ2-2
CASLGLAGAPTLFF
TGTGCCAGCCTAGGACTAGCGGGGGCTCCCACACTGTTTTTT
>TRBV15|NA|NA|14|TRBJ2-7
CATSRDLTSYEQYF
TGTGCCACCAGCAGAGATTTGACCTCCTACGAGCAGTACTTC
>TRBV7-9|TRBD2|NA|14|TRBJ2-7
CASSFGGVTYEQYF
TGTGCCAGCAGCTTTGGGGGGGTTACCTACGAGCAGTACTTC
>TRBV7-2|TRBD2|NA|14|TRBJ2-1
CASSSTSSGNEQFF
TGTGCCAGCAGCTCGACTAGCTCGGGCAATGAGCAGTTCTTC
>TRBV28|NA|NA|11|TRBJ1-2
CASSFLDGYTF
TGTGCCAGCAGTTTCTTAGATGGCTACACCTTC
>TRBV18|NA|once|16|TRBJ1-5
CASSPAEVGLSQPQHF
TGTGCCAGCTCACCCGCGGAGGTAGGGTTGAGTCAGCCCCAGCATTTT
>TRBV27|NA|NA|15|TRBJ2-7
CASSSPRDWTYEQYF
TGTGCCAGCAGTTCCCCCCGGGACTGGACCTACGAGCAGTACTTC
>TRBV7-9|NA|NA|12|TRBJ2-7
CASSSQGNEQYF
TGTGCCAGCAGCTCACAGGGAAACGAGCAGTACTTC
>TRBV5-1|NA|once|14|TRBJ1-4
CASSLDRLGEKLFF
TGCGCCAGCAGCTTAGACAGGTTAGGGGAAAAACTGTTTTTT
>TRBV5-4|NA|NA|16|TRBJ2-2
CASSLGPETNTGELFF
TGTGCCAGCAGCTTGGGCCCGGAGACGAACACCGGGGAGCTGTTTTTT
>TRBV5-1|NA|NA|15|TRBJ2-1
CASSLTGTSYNEQFF
TGCGCCAGCAGCCTGACAGGCACCTCCTACAATGAGCAGTTCTTC
>TRBV19|NA|NA|14|TRBJ2-1
CASSFSTSYNEQFF
TGTGCCAGTAGTTTCTCGACCTCCTACAATGAGCAGTTCTTC
>TRBV5-8|TRBD1|NA|15|TRBJ2-3
CASSLGGQGADTQYF
TGTGCCAGCAGCTTGGGGGGTCAGGGGGCGGATACGCAGTATTTT
>TRBV10-1|NA|few|14|TRBJ1-6
CASSENPNNSPLHF
TGCGCCAGCAGTGAGAACCCGAATAATTCACCCCTCCACTTT
>TRBV7-8|NA|NA|15|TRBJ1-6
CASSGSGGLNSPLHF
TGTGCCAGCAGCGGATCCGGGGGCCTCAATTCACCCCTCCACTTT
>TRBV5-1|NA|NA|12|TRBJ1-3
CASRGDGNTIYF
TGCGCCAGCAGGGGGGACGGAAACACCATATATTTT
>TRBV6-5|NA|NA|12|TRBJ2-5
CASSYQGGTQYF
TGTGCCAGCAGTTACCAAGGAGGGACCCAGTACTTC
>TRBV20-1|NA|NA|14|TRBJ1-2
CSASSVRANYGYTF
TGCAGTGCTAGTTCAGTCAGGGCAAACTATGGCTACACCTTC
>TRBV19|NA|NA|14|TRBJ1-6
CASGGGSYNSPLHF
TGTGCCAGTGGCGGGGGGTCCTATAATTCACCCCTCCACTTT
>TRBV29-1|NA|NA|13|TRBJ2-7
CSVAVEGLYEQYF
TGCAGCGTTGCGGTAGAGGGGCTCTACGAGCAGTACTTC
>TRBV2|TRBD2|NA|15|TRBJ2-7
CASSGGGTGSYEQYF
TGTGCCAGCAGTGGGGGAGGGACGGGGAGCTACGAGCAGTACTTC
>TRBV6-2/TRBV6-3|NA|NA|16|TRBJ1-5
CASSPGLRGRNQPQHF
TGTGCCAGCAGCCCGGGGTTAAGGGGACGCAATCAGCCCCAGCATTTT